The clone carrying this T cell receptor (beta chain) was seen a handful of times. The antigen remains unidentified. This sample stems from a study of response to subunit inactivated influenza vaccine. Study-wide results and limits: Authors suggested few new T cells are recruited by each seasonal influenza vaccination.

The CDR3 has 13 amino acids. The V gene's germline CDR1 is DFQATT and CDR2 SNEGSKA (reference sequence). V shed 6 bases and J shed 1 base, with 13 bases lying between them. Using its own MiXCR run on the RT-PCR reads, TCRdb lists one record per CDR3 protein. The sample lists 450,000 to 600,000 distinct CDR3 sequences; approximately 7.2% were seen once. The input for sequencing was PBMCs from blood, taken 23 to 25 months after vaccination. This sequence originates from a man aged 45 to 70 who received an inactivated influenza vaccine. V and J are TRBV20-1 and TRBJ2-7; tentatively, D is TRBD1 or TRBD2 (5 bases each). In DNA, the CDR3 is TGCAGTGCATCGGCAGGGAGATCCTACGAGCAGTACTTC. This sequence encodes CSASAGRSYEQYF.